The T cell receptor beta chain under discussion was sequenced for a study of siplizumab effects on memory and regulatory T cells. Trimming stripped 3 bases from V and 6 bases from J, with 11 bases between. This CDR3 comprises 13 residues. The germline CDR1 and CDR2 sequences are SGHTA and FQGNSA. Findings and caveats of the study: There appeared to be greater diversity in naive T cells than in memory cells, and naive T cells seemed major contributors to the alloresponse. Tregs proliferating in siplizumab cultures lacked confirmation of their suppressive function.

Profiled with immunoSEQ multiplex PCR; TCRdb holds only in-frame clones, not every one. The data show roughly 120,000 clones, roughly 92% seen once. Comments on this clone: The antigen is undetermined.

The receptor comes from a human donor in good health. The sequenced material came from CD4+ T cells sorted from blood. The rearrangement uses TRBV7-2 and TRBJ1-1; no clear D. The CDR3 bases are TGTGCCAGCAGCTTTCAGGACGGATCTGAAGCTTTCTTT. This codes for CASSFQDGSEAFF.